Sequencing of this T cell receptor (beta chain) was carried out in a study of cytomegalovirus exposure and HLA in healthy donors. PCR employed 60 Vbeta and 13 Jbeta primers. The method was immunoSEQ multiplex PCR; TCRdb's version includes in-frame clones alone and lacks a portion of them. The repertoire holds over 120,000 clones, with 9.7% as singletons. Note on this clone: Antigen unknown.

Study outcomes and limitations: With high specificity and sensitivity, the classifier reportedly diagnosed cytomegalovirus status. Accurate prediction of HLA-A and HLA-B alleles (for most subjects) was reportedly achieved from TCR beta sequences.

CDR1 and CDR2 (germline): SGHAT, FQNNGV. The ends were cut back, 4 bases at V and 3 bases at J, with 13 bases in the middle. This CDR3 comprises 14 residues. V gene TRBV11-2 combines with J gene TRBJ2-7, with a tentative D call TRBD2 (5 bases). Sequencing was carried out using PBMCs. The receptor was derived from a man over 45 in good health and CMV-seronegative. CDR3 sequence: CASSSTGNLYEQYF. The CDR3 DNA follows: TGTGCCAGCAGCTCCACCGGGAACCTCTACGAGCAGTACTTC.